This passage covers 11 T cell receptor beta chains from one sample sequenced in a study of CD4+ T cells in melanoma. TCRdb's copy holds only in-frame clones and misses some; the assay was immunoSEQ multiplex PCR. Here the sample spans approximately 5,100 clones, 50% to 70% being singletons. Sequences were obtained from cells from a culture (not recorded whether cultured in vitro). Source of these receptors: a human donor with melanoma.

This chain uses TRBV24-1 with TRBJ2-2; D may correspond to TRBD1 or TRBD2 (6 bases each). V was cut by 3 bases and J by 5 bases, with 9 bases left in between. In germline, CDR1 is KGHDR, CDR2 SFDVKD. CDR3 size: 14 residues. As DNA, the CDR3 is TGTGCCACCAGTGATGGGGGGCGGACCGGGGAGCTGTTTTTT. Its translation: CATSDGGRTGELFF.

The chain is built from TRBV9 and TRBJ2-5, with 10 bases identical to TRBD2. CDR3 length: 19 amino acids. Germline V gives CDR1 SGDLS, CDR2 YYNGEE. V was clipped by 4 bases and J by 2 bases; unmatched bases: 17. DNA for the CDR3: TGTGCCAGCAGCATAGAAGGGGAGGTAACTAGCGGGGAGCAAGAGACCCAGTACTTC. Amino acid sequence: CASSIEGEVTSGEQETQYF.

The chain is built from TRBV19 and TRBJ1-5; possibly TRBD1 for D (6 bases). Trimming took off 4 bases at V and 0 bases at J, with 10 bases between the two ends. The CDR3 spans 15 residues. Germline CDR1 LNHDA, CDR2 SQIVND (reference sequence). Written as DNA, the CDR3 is TGTGCCAGTAGTACAGGGGCTTATAGCAATCAGCCCCAGCATTTT. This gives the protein CASSTGAYSNQPQHF.

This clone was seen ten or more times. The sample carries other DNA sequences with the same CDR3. The CDR3 reads CAWTGQGYEQYF. CDR3 DNA: TGTGCCTGGACGGGACAGGGTTACGAGCAGTACTTC. V usage is TRBV30 and J usage is TRBJ2-7; 9 nucleotides line up with TRBD1. Losses at the gene ends were 4 bases for V and 4 bases for J; bases not matched to a gene: 2. CDR1 and CDR2 (germline): GTSNPN, SVGIG (reference sequence). CDR3 length: 12 amino acids.

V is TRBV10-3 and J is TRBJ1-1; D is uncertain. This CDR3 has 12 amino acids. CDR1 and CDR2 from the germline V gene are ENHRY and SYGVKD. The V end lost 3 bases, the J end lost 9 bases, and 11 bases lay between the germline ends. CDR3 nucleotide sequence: TGTGCCATCAGTGACCGGACTGACCAAGCTTTCTTT. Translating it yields CAISDRTDQAFF.

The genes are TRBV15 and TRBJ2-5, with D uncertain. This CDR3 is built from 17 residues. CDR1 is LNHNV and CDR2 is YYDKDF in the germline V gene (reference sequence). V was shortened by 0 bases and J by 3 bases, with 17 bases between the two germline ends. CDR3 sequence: CATSRDRTFSEEETQYF. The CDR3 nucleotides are TGTGCCACCAGCAGAGATCGAACCTTTTCGGAAGAAGAGACCCAGTACTTC.

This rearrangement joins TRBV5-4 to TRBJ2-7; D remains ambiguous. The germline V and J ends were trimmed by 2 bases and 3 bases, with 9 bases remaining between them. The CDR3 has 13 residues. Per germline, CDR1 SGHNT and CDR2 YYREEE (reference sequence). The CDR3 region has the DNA TGTGCCAGCAGCTTCGGCACTTACTACGAGCAGTACTTC. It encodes CASSFGTYYEQYF.

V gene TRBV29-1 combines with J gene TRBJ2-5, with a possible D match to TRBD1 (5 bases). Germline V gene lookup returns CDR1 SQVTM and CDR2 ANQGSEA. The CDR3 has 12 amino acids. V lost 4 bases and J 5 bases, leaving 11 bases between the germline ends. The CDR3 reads CSVVGVGETQYF. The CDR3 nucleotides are TGCAGCGTTGTAGGGGTGGGGGAGACCCAGTACTTC.

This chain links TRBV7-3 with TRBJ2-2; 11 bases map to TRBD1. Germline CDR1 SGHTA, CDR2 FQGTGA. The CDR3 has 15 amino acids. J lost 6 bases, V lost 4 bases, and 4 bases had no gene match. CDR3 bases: TGTGCCAGCAGCTCTCCGGGACAGGGGGCCGGGGAGCTGTTTTTT. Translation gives CASSSPGQGAGELFF. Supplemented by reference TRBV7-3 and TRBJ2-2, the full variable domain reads GAGVSQTPSNKVTEKGKYVELRCDPISGHTALYWYRQSLGQGPEFLIYFQGTGAADDSGLPNDRFFAVRPEGSVSTLKIQRTERGDSAVYLCASSSPGQGAGELFFGEGSRLTVL.

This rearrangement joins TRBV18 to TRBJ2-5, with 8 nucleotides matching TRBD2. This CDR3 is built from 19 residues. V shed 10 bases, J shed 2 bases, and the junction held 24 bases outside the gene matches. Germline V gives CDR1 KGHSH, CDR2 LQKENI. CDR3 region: CATSEKESGGFGEQETQYF. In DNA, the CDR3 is TGTGCCACCTCCGAGAAAGAGAGCGGGGGCTTTGGGGAGCAAGAGACCCAGTACTTC.

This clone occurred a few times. CDR3 bases: TGTGCCAGCAGCTTAAATGGGGACAGGGAGAACACTGAAGCTTTCTTT. Residues: CASSLNGDRENTEAFF. V and J are TRBV7-2 and TRBJ1-1, with 9 bases aligning to TRBD1. Germline lookup yields CDR1 SGHTA and CDR2 FQGNSA. V was pared by 2 bases and J by 1 base, with 5 bases of the junction left unmatched. The CDR3 is 16 residues long.